The rows below give T cell receptor beta chains drawn from one sample of a study of vaccination effects on CD4 cells after COVID-19. Their target antigens are unknown. Libraries were prepared by immunoSEQ multiplex PCR; TCRdb keeps only in-frame clonotypes and omits some of them. The sample consists of about 47,000 clones, 60% to 85% of them appearing once. The material was CD4+ T cells from PBMCs cultured without peptide, obtained before COVID-19 vaccination. The source of these receptors is a human donor who had a prior SARS-CoV-2 infection. Each CDR3 is given with its conserved first and last residue. A D gene is named only where the DNA matches it firmly. Clone size is given for some rows only: seen once, a few or many times, or a class if the clone is expanded.

D gene	V gene	J gene	clone size	CDR3 DNA	CDR3 protein
NA	TRBV5-4	TRBJ2-1	NA	TGTGCCAGCAGCTCCAGCGGACCGGGGTACAATGAGCAGTTCTTC	CASSSSGPGYNEQFF
NA	TRBV2	TRBJ2-5	NA	TGTGCCAGCAAGTGGGAGACCCAAACCCAGTACTTC	CASKWETQTQYF
NA	TRBV20-1	TRBJ1-2	NA	TGCAGTGCTAGTCGCCAGGGTAATGGCTACACCTTC	CSASRQGNGYTF
TRBD1	TRBV19	TRBJ1-6	NA	TGTGCCAGTAGTATAGGCGGGACAGGGCGATCACCCCTCCACTTT	CASSIGGTGRSPLHF
NA	TRBV4-3	TRBJ1-2	NA	TGCGCCAGCAGCCAAGACCCGATCGCTTGGACAGCCGCTTTAACTTTTTCTACCTTC	CASSQDPIAWTAALTFSTF
TRBD1	TRBV12-3/TRBV12-4	TRBJ1-4	NA	TGTGCCAGCAGTTTACAGGGGGCTGAAAAACTGTTTTTT	CASSLQGAEKLFF
TRBD1	TRBV12-3/TRBV12-4	TRBJ1-6	NA	TGTGCCAGCAGTGGGACAGATAATTCACCCCTCCACTTT	CASSGTDNSPLHF
NA	TRBV27	TRBJ2-5	NA	TGTGCCAGCAGTTTATCCCCTGGGGGGAGTCAAGAGACCCAGTACTTC	CASSLSPGGSQETQYF
NA	TRBV6-5	TRBJ1-5	NA	TGTGCCAGCATCATGCAGGGAGGGCAGCCCCAGCATTTT	CASIMQGGQPQHF
NA	TRBV6-6	TRBJ2-7	NA	TGTGCCAGCAGTTCAAGCGGAGACTCCTACGAGCAGTACTTC	CASSSSGDSYEQYF
TRBD2	TRBV18	TRBJ2-1	once	TGTGCCAGCTCACCACTAGGTCTAGCGGGGGGCAATGAGCAGTTCTTC	CASSPLGLAGGNEQFF
NA	TRBV7-9	TRBJ1-1	NA	TGTGCCAGCAGCTTAGGTGGGGGAGACGGACAAGAAGCTTTCTTT	CASSLGGGDGQEAFF
NA	TRBV5-1	TRBJ2-7	NA	TGCGCCAGCAGCTTGGGGTACGGAGCCGGGCCCTACGAGCAGTACTTC	CASSLGYGAGPYEQYF
NA	TRBV6-5	TRBJ1-5	NA	TGTGCCAGCACGAGACAGACAAGCAATCAGCCCCAGCATTTT	CASTRQTSNQPQHF
TRBD2	TRBV12-3/TRBV12-4	TRBJ2-4	NA	TGTGCCAGCAAACAGCGGGAGGGAAACATTCAGTACTTC	CASKQREGNIQYF
NA	TRBV6-6	TRBJ2-6	NA	TGTGCCAGCAGTTACAGTTGGGAGTCTGGGGCCAACGTCCTGACTTTC	CASSYSWESGANVLTF
NA	TRBV18	TRBJ2-2	NA	TGTGCCAGCTCACCCCGGAGTAGGGGAGACACCGGGGAGCTGTTTTTT	CASSPRSRGDTGELFF
NA	TRBV19	TRBJ2-6	once	TGTGCCAGTAGTATTGCGGGACACGGGACTGGGGCCAACGTCCTGACTTTC	CASSIAGHGTGANVLTF
NA	TRBV27	TRBJ2-2	NA	TGTGCCAGCTTTGGAAACACCGGGGAGCTGTTTTTT	CASFGNTGELFF
NA	TRBV23-1	TRBJ1-5	NA	TGCGCCAGCAGTCAATGCGTTTCAGGGAATCAGCCCCAGCATTTT	CASSQCVSGNQPQHF
NA	TRBV15	TRBJ1-6	NA	TGTGCCACCAGCAGAGATAGAACCATCGGTAGTTCACCCCTCCACTTT	CATSRDRTIGSSPLHF
TRBD2	TRBV5-1	TRBJ2-5	once	TGCGCCAGCAGCTTAATACCGGGACTAGCGGGAGGATTTCAAGAGACCCAGTACTTC	CASSLIPGLAGGFQETQYF
TRBD2	TRBV5-4	TRBJ2-5	NA	TGTGCCAGCAGCCCAGGACTAGCGGGGGTGGAGACCCAGTACTTC	CASSPGLAGVETQYF
TRBD1	TRBV5-4	TRBJ2-7	few	TGTGCCAGCAGCTTCACCGGGACAGGGGGCGAGCAGTACTTC	CASSFTGTGGEQYF